This TCR beta chain originates from a study of radiation and T cells in renal cell carcinoma. Regarding the study as a whole: Pretreatment tumor biopsies were lacking, so baseline clonotypes are unknown.

This clone was found once. Its specificity is not known. Time point noted: blood 4 weeks post-SBRT, at nephrectomy. Treatment: 15 Gy SBRT to primary tumor, nephrectomy 4 weeks later. After SBRT, blood was collected at 2 and 4 weeks, plus baseline. This CDR3 spans 17 amino acids. Sequenced by immunoSEQ multiplex PCR; TCRdb stores in-frame clones only, minus some. This sample has 75,000 to 90,000 clones, with 80% to 90% found just once. The chain carries TRBV21-1 and TRBJ1-4. TRBV21-1 is a pseudogene locus. The sample consisted of blood, taken from a patient whose treatment included radiotherapy and nephrectomy. This TCR was sampled from a woman in her 70s with renal cell carcinoma. CDR3 amino acids: CASSNRRIRTTNEKLFF. The DNA of the CDR3 is TGTGCCAGCAGCAACAGACGTATTAGGACAACTAATGAAAAACTGTTTTTT.